These 14 T cell receptor beta chains came from one sample sequenced in a study of T cell responses to AZD1222 COVID-19 vaccine (dated by TCRdb to about 2021). The library came from the immunoSEQ multiplex PCR assay. TCRdb holds this immuneACCESS table with in-frame rearrangements only. Some clones are missing; in checked studies, unresolved V genes explain under half, and the rest has no known cause. This sample is represented by some 170,000 clones; roughly 90% of them were singletons. Over 4% of the sample belongs to the ten largest clones. The sample's time point label, in plain terms: about 28 days (+/-7) after the second vaccine dose. Specimen: peripheral blood, collected 28 days after the second AZD1222 dose. The receptors stem from an adult who received the AZD1222 COVID-19 vaccine.

The chain employs TRBV11-2 and TRBJ2-7; perhaps TRBD2 as D (5 bases). CDR1 and CDR2 from the germline V gene are SGHAT and FQNNGV. The V end lost 0 bases, the J end lost 8 bases, and 11 bases lay between the germline ends. This CDR3 contains 13 residues. As DNA, the CDR3 is TGTGCCAGCAGCTTAGATGGACTGGGGAAGCAGTACTTC. This encodes CASSLDGLGKQYF. Together with reference TRBV11-2 and TRBJ2-7, the CDR3 gives the full variable domain: EAGVAQSPRYKIIEKRQSVAFWCNPISGHATLYWYQQILGQGPKLLIQFQNNGVVDDSQLPKDRFSAERLKGVDSTLKIQPAKLEDSAVYLCASSLDGLGKQYFGPGTRLTVT.

In this sample, this clone turned up once. This chain uses TRBV2 with TRBJ2-1; D possibly corresponds to TRBD1 (5 bases). This CDR3 spans 12 amino acids. V was cut by 3 bases and J by 8 bases, with 8 bases left in between. Looked up from germline, CDR1 is SNHLY and CDR2 is FYNNEI. The CDR3 is CASSESGYEQFF. The CDR3 nucleotides read TGTGCCAGCAGTGAGTCAGGGTATGAGCAGTTCTTC.

The chain has TRBV3-1 (or the pseudogene TRBV3-2) and TRBJ1-1, with D possibly matching TRBD1 (5 bases). From germline, CDR1 is LGHDT and CDR2 YNNKEL (reference sequence). Trimming left V 0 bases short and J 3 bases short, with 20 bases between. The CDR3 contains 18 residues. Here the CDR3 reads CASSQDDQGGHLDTEAFF. DNA for the CDR3: TGTGCCAGCAGCCAAGATGATCAGGGAGGACACTTGGACACTGAAGCTTTCTTT.

This sequence joins TRBV4-3 and TRBJ2-6; perhaps TRBD1 as D (5 bases). There are 16 residues in the CDR3. V lost 3 bases, J lost 2 bases, and 11 bases lay in between. Germline loops: CDR1 LGHNA, CDR2 YSLEER. The CDR3 region is CASSQNKQAGANVLTF. CDR3 sequence (DNA): TGCGCCAGCAGCCAGAATAAACAGGCTGGGGCCAACGTCCTGACTTTC.

The CDR3 loop reads CASSPASENTGELFF. DNA of the CDR3: TGCGCCAGCAGCCCCGCCAGCGAGAACACCGGGGAGCTGTTTTTT. The chain links TRBV5-1 to TRBJ2-2; unclear D gene. This CDR3 contains 15 residues. Between the trimmed V and J ends, which lost 4 bases and 1 base, there was a span of 11 bases. Germline V gene data show CDR1 as SGHRS and CDR2 as YFSETQ.

This chain links TRBV27 with TRBJ1-1; 7 nucleotides align to TRBD1. V lost 6 bases, J lost 0 bases, and 19 bases stayed unmatched. The CDR3 covers 19 residues. The germline gives CDR1 MNHEY, CDR2 SMNVEV (reference sequence). The CDR3 loop reads CASSPLASRGYVVNTEAFF. CDR3 DNA: TGTGCCAGCAGCCCATTGGCCTCCAGGGGGTATGTGGTGAACACTGAAGCTTTCTTT.

The J gene is TRBJ2-2, the V gene TRBV7-2; no definite D call. Trimming pared 2 bases from V and 7 bases from J, leaving 14 bases between. The CDR3 length is 15 residues. CDR1 and CDR2 from the germline V gene are SGHTA and FQGNSA. This chain's CDR3 is CASSLTLLTNGELFF. DNA for the CDR3: TGTGCCAGCAGCTTAACCCTTTTAACCAACGGGGAGCTGTTTTTT.

V and J are TRBV11-2 and TRBJ2-7; D not certain. The germline V and J ends were trimmed by 4 bases and 4 bases, with 11 bases remaining between them. Germline CDR1 and CDR2: SGHAT and FQNNGV. This CDR3 is built from 13 residues. The CDR3 coding sequence is TGTGCCAGCAGCTCCGATAGGGCTTACGAGCAGTACTTC. This codes for CASSSDRAYEQYF.

The rearrangement uses TRBV9 and TRBJ1-2, with a weak D call TRBD1 (5 bases). Per germline, CDR1 SGDLS and CDR2 YYNGEE. The CDR3 loop spans 14 amino acids. V was pared by 4 bases and J by 2 bases, with 12 bases between. The CDR3 bases are TGTGCCAGCAGCCCCGGGACTCGGAACTATGGCTACACCTTC. This codes for CASSPGTRNYGYTF.

This clone occurred many times. V gene TRBV2 combines with J gene TRBJ1-5; the D is unclear. This CDR3 has 13 residues. The ends were cut back, 7 bases at V and 3 bases at J, with 10 bases in the middle. The germline V gene has CDR1 SNHLY and CDR2 FYNNEI. For the CDR3, the DNA is TGTGCCAGCAAGGGCCAGAACAATCAGCCCCAGCATTTT. It is translated as CASKGQNNQPQHF.

The chain carries TRBV10-3 and TRBJ1-1; D is ambiguous. V was clipped by 3 bases and J by 3 bases, with 5 bases between them. This CDR3 comprises 12 residues. Germline V CDR1 and CDR2: ENHRY, SYGVKD. Written as DNA, the CDR3 is TGTGCCATCAGTGATAGGGACACTGAAGCTTTCTTT. Protein: CAISDRDTEAFF.

In this sample, this clone turned up once. The V call is TRBV5-5, the J call TRBJ1-5; tentatively, D is TRBD1 (6 bases). This CDR3 has 17 residues. From germline, CDR1 is SGHKS and CDR2 YYEKEE (reference sequence). V dropped 1 base and J dropped 1 base, with 15 bases sitting between them. The CDR3 DNA sequence: TGTGCCAGCAGCTTGTTTTCTCGGACAGCCAGCAATCAGCCCCAGCATTTT. It translates to CASSLFSRTASNQPQHF.

The chain recombines TRBV6-5 with TRBJ1-2; no reliable D call. Between the trimmed V and J ends, which lost 3 bases and 2 bases, there was a span of 13 bases. CDR3 length equals 15 residues. Germline V gene sequence: CDR1 MNHEY, CDR2 SVGAGI. The CDR3 loop reads CASSYTGGPNYGYTF. CDR3 nucleotides: TGTGCCAGCAGTTATACTGGAGGGCCGAACTATGGCTACACCTTC.

The chain combines TRBV6-5 with TRBJ1-2; weak D call: TRBD1 (5 bases). V lost 5 bases and J 7 bases, leaving 11 bases between the germline ends. The CDR3 totals 12 residues. Germline V gene data show CDR1 as MNHEY and CDR2 as SVGAGI. Here the CDR3 reads CASSQGMGGYTF. The CDR3 nucleotides are TGTGCCAGCAGTCAGGGTATGGGTGGCTACACCTTC.